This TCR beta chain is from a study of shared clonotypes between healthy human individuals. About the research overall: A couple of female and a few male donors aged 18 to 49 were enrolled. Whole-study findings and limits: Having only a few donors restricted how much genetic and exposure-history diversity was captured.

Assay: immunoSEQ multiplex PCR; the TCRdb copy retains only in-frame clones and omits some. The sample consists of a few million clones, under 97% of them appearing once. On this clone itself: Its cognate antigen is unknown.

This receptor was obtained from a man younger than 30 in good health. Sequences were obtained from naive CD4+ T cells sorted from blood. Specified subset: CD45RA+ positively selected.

The CDR3: CASSLGTGAYEQYF. CDR3 coding DNA: TGTGCCAGCAGCTTGGGGACAGGGGCTTACGAGCAGTACTTC. The chain is built from TRBV5-5 and TRBJ2-7; 9 bases line up with TRBD1. V dropped 0 bases and J dropped 4; count of bases not matched to a gene: 2. The CDR3 spans 14 residues. The germline gives CDR1 SGHKS, CDR2 YYEKEE (reference sequence).